This TCR beta chain was recorded in a study of human CD8 memory T cell subsets. This CDR3 has 13 amino acids. The TCR beta sequencing libraries came from UMI-labeled 5' RACE. From its re-call of the 5' RACE reads, TCRdb lists each CDR3 protein once, without DNA. Its clone listing holds fewer than 20,000 distinct CDR3 sequences. The sample comprised CD8+ stem-like memory T cells (TSCM and TCM) sorted from PBMCs. Described subset: stem-like memory CD8 T cells (TSTEM), CCR7+ PD-1- TIGIT-. This receptor was obtained from a human donor in good health. The chain couples TRBV12-3 or TRBV12-4 to TRBJ1-2. CDR3 region: CASSYRLIYGYTF.